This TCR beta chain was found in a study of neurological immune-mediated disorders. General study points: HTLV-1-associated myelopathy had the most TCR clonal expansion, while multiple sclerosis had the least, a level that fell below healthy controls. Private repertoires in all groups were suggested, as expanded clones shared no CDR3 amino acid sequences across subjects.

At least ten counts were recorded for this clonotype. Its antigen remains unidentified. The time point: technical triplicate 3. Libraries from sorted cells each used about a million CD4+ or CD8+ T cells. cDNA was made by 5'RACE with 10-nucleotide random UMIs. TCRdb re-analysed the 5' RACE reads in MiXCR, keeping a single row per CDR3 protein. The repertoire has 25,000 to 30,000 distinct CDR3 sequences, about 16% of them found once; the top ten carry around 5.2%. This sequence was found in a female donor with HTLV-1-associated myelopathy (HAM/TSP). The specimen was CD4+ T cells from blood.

The CDR3: CSATSTGQGDIQYF. The CDR3 DNA is TGCAGTGCTACCTCTACAGGCCAAGGGGACATTCAGTACTTC. This sequence joins TRBV20-1 and TRBJ2-4; a weak D match, TRBD1 (5 bases). The CDR3 is 14 amino acids. The germline V and J ends were trimmed by 4 bases and 8 bases, with 18 bases remaining between them. CDR1 DFQATT and CDR2 SNEGSKA come from the germline V gene (reference sequence).